Below are 20 T cell receptor beta chains sequenced from a single sample in a study of T-cell reconstitution after alpha-beta-depleted transplantation in children (dated by TCRdb to about 2016). The receptor library was made with PCR. TCRdb records Illumina HiSeq 2500 as the sequencer. TCR libraries were prepared with molecular barcoding, using unique molecular identifiers to normalize TCRbeta repertoire quantification. TCRdb redid the processing of the public reads, applying fastp at Q25 and MiXCR, and retained in-frame beta chains. Rows matching on CDR3 protein sequence are summarized as one entry with the most common DNA and genes. The sample data list about 150,000 distinct CDR3 sequences, and around 10% of these were observed just once. Roughly 13% of the sample belongs to the ten largest clones. The treatment or condition label, as the study defines it: allogeneic hematopoietic cell transplantation with graft depleted of TCRalphabeta T cells and CD19 B cells.

This sample comprised PBMCs, obtained before TCRalphabeta/CD19-depleted stem cell transplant. The receptors come from a boy between 2 and 10 years old with acute myeloid leukemia, due to receive a stem cell transplant.

Ten or more counts support this clonotype. This sequence joins TRBV5-1 and TRBJ2-5; the D gene could be TRBD1 or TRBD2 (5 bases each). The germline V gene encodes CDR1 SGHRS and CDR2 YFSETQ. The CDR3 contains 14 residues. With 4 bases removed from V and 3 bases from J, the gap between germline ends came to 13 bases. Here the CDR3 reads CASSSGGSKETQYF. CDR3 nucleotides: TGCGCCAGCAGCAGTGGGGGAAGCAAAGAGACCCAGTACTTC. The variable domain in full, with the rest retrieved from reference TRBV5-1 and TRBJ2-5, is KAGVTQTPRYLIKTRGQQVTLSCSPISGHRSVSWYQQTPGQGLQFLFEYFSETQRNKGNFPGRFSGRQFSNSRSEMNVSTLELGDSALYLCASSSGGSKETQYFGPGTRLLVL.

This clonotype was seen at least ten times. The chain joins TRBV20-1 to TRBJ1-6; unclear D gene. Trimming shortened V by 0 bases and J by 13 bases, and 10 bases separated the two germline ends. This CDR3 has 12 amino acids. The germline gives CDR1 DFQATT, CDR2 SNEGSKA (reference sequence). In DNA, the CDR3 is TGCAGTGCTAGAGATGACCTAAACCCCCTCCACTTT. Its translation: CSARDDLNPLHF.

This clonotype was recorded at least ten times. The J gene is TRBJ2-1, the V gene TRBV20-1; maybe TRBD2 (7 bases). This CDR3 spans 14 amino acids. The germline CDR1 and CDR2 sequences are DFQATT and SNEGSKA (reference sequence). The germline V and J ends were trimmed by 3 bases and 0 bases, with 9 bases remaining between them. CDR3 in DNA: TGCAGTGCTAGGCGGGGGCCCTCCTACAATGAGCAGTTCTTC. Translated: CSARRGPSYNEQFF.

In this sample, this clonotype turned up many times. The chain's CDR3 is CASSRIQGPGELFF. The CDR3 DNA follows: TGCGCCAGCAGCCGAATACAGGGACCCGGGGAGCTGTTTTTT. The rearrangement links TRBV5-1 to TRBJ2-2; the D gene is possibly TRBD1 (6 bases). The germline CDR1 and CDR2 sequences are SGHRS and YFSETQ. V lost 4 bases to trimming and J lost 6 bases, with 13 bases between them. There are 14 residues in the CDR3.

A remark on this clonotype: One base away lies a much larger clone, so this may be a sequencing read error. The CDR3 nucleotides read TGTGCCAGCAGCCCGAACCCGGGGGGTAACTATGGCGACACCTTC. It is translated as CASSPNPGGNYGDTF. This chain links TRBV3-1 with TRBJ1-2, with D perhaps TRBD1 (5 bases). The length of the CDR3 is 15 residues. The germline gives CDR1 LGHDT, CDR2 YNNKEL (reference sequence).

This clonotype appeared many times. This chain links TRBV6-5 with TRBJ1-6, with TRBD1 identical over 7 bases. Per germline, CDR1 MNHEY and CDR2 SVGAGI. V was clipped by 0 bases and J by 7 bases; unmatched bases: 15. There are 19 residues in the CDR3. CDR3 in DNA: TGTGCCAGCAGTTACTCAGCCTTTTCTTCGACAGGGAGAAATTCACCCCTCCACTTT. Amino acid sequence: CASSYSAFSSTGRNSPLHF.

At least ten counts were recorded for this clonotype. V gene TRBV11-2 combines with J gene TRBJ2-7; possibly TRBD1 for D (5 bases). From germline, CDR1 is SGHAT and CDR2 FQNNGV. The V end lost 5 bases, the J end lost 6 bases, and 20 bases lay between the germline ends. The CDR3 sequence is 15 residues long. The CDR3 DNA sequence: TGTGCCAGCAGCAATCTCGACAGCCCCCTCGGCGAGCAGTACTTC. Translation gives CASSNLDSPLGEQYF.

Many counts were recorded for this clonotype. This rearrangement joins TRBV5-6 to TRBJ2-4; weak D call: TRBD1 (6 bases). V dropped 0 bases and J dropped 0 bases, with 10 bases sitting between them. This CDR3 comprises 16 residues. Germline V gene sequence: CDR1 SGHDT, CDR2 YYEEEE. CDR3 sequence: CASSLGGHTAKNIQYF. The CDR3 DNA reads TGTGCCAGCAGCTTGGGGGGACACACAGCCAAAAACATTCAGTACTTC. The complete variable domain, with remaining parts taken from reference TRBV5-6 and TRBJ2-4, reads DAGVTQSPTHLIKTRGQQVTLRCSPKSGHDTVSWYQQALGQGPQFIFQYYEEEERQRGNFPDRFSGHQFPNYSSELNVNALLLGDSALYLCASSLGGHTAKNIQYFGAGTRLSVL.

This clonotype was seen at least ten times. The chain has TRBV7-3 and TRBJ2-2, with D perhaps TRBD2 (5 bases). Germline CDR1 reads SGHTA; CDR2 reads FQGTGA. V lost 0 bases to trimming and J lost 4 bases, with 15 bases between them. This CDR3 is 17 amino acids long. The CDR3 bases are TGTGCCAGCAGCTTAACCCCGGGGATGCCCCCCACCGGGGAGCTGTTTTTT. Its protein product is CASSLTPGMPPTGELFF.

This clonotype showed up many times. The V call is TRBV6-5, the J call TRBJ1-5; D is undetermined. The CDR3 sequence is 13 residues long. Germline CDR1 MNHEY, CDR2 SVGAGI. V lost 2 bases and J lost 4, with 6 bases in between. The CDR3 sequence is CASSYVQNQPQHF. The CDR3 DNA sequence: TGTGCCAGCAGTTACGTCCAAAATCAGCCCCAGCATTTT.

This clonotype showed up many times. The CDR3 DNA sequence: TGCAGTGCTAGAGATCATACGAACACTGAAGCTTTCTTT. Translating it yields CSARDHTNTEAFF. The chain has TRBV20-1 and TRBJ1-1; D is undetermined. Trimming removed 0 bases at V and 1 base at J, with 6 bases between. The CDR3 has 13 amino acids. CDR1 is DFQATT and CDR2 is SNEGSKA in the germline V gene (reference sequence).

As for this clonotype: One base away lies a much larger clone, so this may be a sequencing read error. This rearrangement joins TRBV5-1 to TRBJ1-3; D perhaps matches TRBD1 (5 bases). Germline V gives CDR1 SGHRS, CDR2 YFSETQ. CDR3 size: 14 residues. CDR3 nucleotides: TGCGCCAGCAGCTTGGGGGACCAAGGGAACACCACATATTTT. It encodes CASSLGDQGNTTYF.

The sample holds many counts of this clonotype. CDR3 amino acids: CASSSDGSYTF. The CDR3 DNA reads TGTGCCAGCAGTTCGGATGGTAGCTACACCTTC. The V call is TRBV6-2 or TRBV6-3, the J call TRBJ1-2, with D unresolved. The CDR3 loop spans 11 amino acids. The germline V and J ends were trimmed by 4 bases and 9 bases, with 9 bases remaining between them. CDR1 is MNHEY, CDR2 SVGEGT, per germline.

This clonotype showed up many times. The genes are TRBV10-3 and TRBJ1-1; D gene unclear. There are 12 residues in the CDR3. In germline, CDR1 is ENHRY, CDR2 SYGVKD. V lost 0 bases and J 7 bases, leaving 6 bases between the germline ends. CDR3 amino acids: CAISESGGEAFF. The CDR3 nucleotides are TGTGCCATCAGTGAGTCGGGCGGTGAAGCTTTCTTT.

In its sample, this clonotype was seen many times. The chain recombines TRBV4-1 with TRBJ2-4, with no clear D. Trimming took off 1 base at V and 0 bases at J, with 10 bases between the two ends. The CDR3 contains 16 residues. The germline CDR1 and CDR2 sequences are MGHRA and YSYEKL. The CDR3: CASSQVLVLAKNIQYF. The CDR3, as DNA: TGCGCCAGCAGCCAAGTTCTCGTGCTAGCCAAAAACATTCAGTACTTC.

This clonotype was seen at least ten times. Here the CDR3 DNA reads TGTGCTAGTGGGCAGGGTGAGCAGTTCTTC. The encoded protein is CASGQGEQFF. This sequence joins TRBV12-5 and TRBJ2-1, with D perhaps TRBD1 (5 bases). Between the trimmed V and J ends, which lost 6 bases and 9 bases, there was a span of 6 bases. Germline assignment: CDR1 LGHNT and CDR2 FRNRAP. The CDR3 is 10 residues long.

This clonotype has at least ten counts. V usage is TRBV5-1 and J usage is TRBJ2-5; no reliable D call. Germline assignment: CDR1 SGHRS and CDR2 YFSETQ. Trimming left V 0 bases short and J 3 bases short, with 9 bases between. The CDR3 has 14 amino acids. The CDR3 reads CASSLVEAEETQYF. The CDR3 DNA follows: TGCGCCAGCAGCTTGGTTGAGGCGGAAGAGACCCAGTACTTC.

The CDR3 DNA is TGTGCCAGCAGCACCGGGGGGGTGGGGAACTATGGCTACACCTTC. Translating it yields CASSTGGVGNYGYTF. The genes are TRBV3-1 and TRBJ1-2, with D possibly being TRBD1 (5 bases). This CDR3 has 15 amino acids. CDR1 is LGHDT, CDR2 YNNKEL, per germline (reference sequence). The V end was cut by 5 bases, the J end by 2 bases, with 15 bases between.

This clonotype was found a few times. The genes are TRBV21-1 and TRBJ1-3. TRBV21-1 is a listed pseudogene. This CDR3 spans 15 amino acids. Written as DNA, the CDR3 is TGTGCCAGCAGCAACAGGGCCTCCTCTGGAAACACCATATATTTT. Residues: CASSNRASSGNTIYF.

There are many counts of this clonotype. The chain carries TRBV20-1 and TRBJ2-7; TRBD2 aligns across 9 bases. Germline assignment: CDR1 DFQATT and CDR2 SNEGSKA (reference sequence). With 0 bases clipped from V and 2 bases from J, the junction kept 11 bases outside the gene matches. The CDR3 length is 17 residues. The CDR3: CSAREQPTSGATYEQYF. The CDR3 DNA follows: TGCAGTGCTAGAGAGCAGCCGACTAGCGGAGCCACCTACGAGCAGTACTTC.